The next 19 T cell receptor beta chains were all read from a single sample in a study of T cells in Graves' hyperthyroidism and ophthalmopathy. RNA transcripts yielded amplified TCR beta CDR3 regions. HTBI primers were employed in a first-round RT-PCR of the TCR CDR3. TCRdb processed the multiplex PCR reads anew with MiXCR; each CDR3 protein has one entry. The data show almost 35,000 distinct CDR3 sequences, around 53% seen once. The material sequenced was blood. These receptor sequences come from a woman aged 35 to 49 with Graves' ophthalmopathy.

For this clonotype: This is likely a read error, given that the CDR3 carries no conserved phenylalanine or tryptophan at its end. Because the CDR3's place on the DNA is in doubt, the DNA is left out and the CDR3 is given as listed by TCRdb. J is TRBJ1-1 and V is TRBV7-9; the DNA was not compared with TRBD1, the D call given in the table. The CDR3 region is 10 residues in length, termini included. Germline V gene sequence: CDR1 SEHNR, CDR2 FQNEAQ (reference sequence). The CDR3 sequence: CASSRGWGLS.

The genes are TRBV7-9 and TRBJ2-1; D gene unclear. Deletions cut 1 base from V and 7 bases from J, with 5 bases between. CDR3 length equals 12 residues. CDR1 and CDR2 (germline): SEHNR, FQNEAQ (reference sequence). The CDR3 loop reads CASSLVYNEQFF. CDR3 DNA sequence: TGTGCCAGCAGCTTAGTCTATAATGAGCAGTTCTTC.

The rearrangement uses TRBV7-2 and TRBJ2-3; 10 bases map to TRBD2. Germline trimming cut 0 bases from V and 4 bases from J; bases unmatched to any gene: 7. This CDR3 comprises 17 residues. Germline values: CDR1 SGHTA, CDR2 FQGNSA. CDR3 bases: TGTGCCAGCAGCTTAGCGCTGAGCGGGAGGGGGGCAGATACGCAGTATTTT. Translation: CASSLALSGRGADTQYF.

The chain couples TRBV2 to TRBJ1-5; D perhaps matches TRBD1 (5 bases). With 3 bases removed from V and 4 bases from J, the gap between germline ends came to 13 bases. This CDR3 is built from 15 residues. The germline CDR1 and CDR2 sequences are SNHLY and FYNNEI. The CDR3 region has the DNA TGTGCCAGCAGTGAGTTGGATGGGGGGAATCAGCCCCAGCATTTT. As protein: CASSELDGGNQPQHF.

This clonotype was counted many times. CDR3 sequence reads: CASSQDRGKHEKLFF. In DNA form, the CDR3 reads TGTGCCAGTAGCCAGGACAGGGGGAAGCATGAAAAACTGTTTTTT. The chain combines TRBV19 with TRBJ1-4; 10 bases are shared with TRBD1. Losses at the gene ends were 6 bases for V and 6 bases for J; bases not matched to a gene: 7. The CDR3 runs 15 residues. Looked up from germline, CDR1 is LNHDA and CDR2 is SQIVND (reference sequence).

The genes are TRBV20-1 and TRBJ2-7; TRBD2 matches 10 bases. The CDR3 totals 10 residues. Germline lookup yields CDR1 DFQATT and CDR2 SNEGSKA (reference sequence). Trimming took 6 bases from V and 9 from J; bases not matched to a gene: 2. The CDR3 sequence is CSARTSGQYF. CDR3 nucleotides: TGCAGTGCCAGGACTAGCGGGCAGTACTTC.

The rearrangement joins TRBV5-1 to TRBJ1-5, with D possibly TRBD1 on 6 matching bases. Trimming took 3 bases from V and 14 from J, leaving 21 bases between them. Germline assignment: CDR1 SGHRS and CDR2 YFSETQ. The CDR3 runs to 14 residues. The CDR3 spells CASSSAGGSGNEHF. DNA of the CDR3: TGCGCCAGCAGCTCCGCGGGGGGCTCGGGCAATGAGCATTTT.

This clonotype appeared many times. The rearrangement uses TRBV2 and TRBJ2-2; D could derive from TRBD1 or TRBD2 (5 bases each). This CDR3 is built from 17 residues. The ends were cut back, 7 bases at V and 6 bases at J, with 24 bases in the middle. Germline CDR1 SNHLY, CDR2 FYNNEI. CDR3 bases: TGTGCCAGCACCCTTGGGGAAGGACGGGGCTTGGCCGGGGAGCTGTTTTTT. It translates to CASTLGEGRGLAGELFF.

The J gene is TRBJ2-3, the V gene TRBV7-8; 8 bases line up with TRBD2. V gave up 3 bases and J gave up 0 bases; unmatched junction bases: 8. Germline lookup yields CDR1 SGHVS and CDR2 FQNEAQ. The CDR3 extends over 17 amino acids. In DNA, the CDR3 is TGTGCCAGCAGCTTCGGAGCGGGAGAGGGAAGCACAGATACGCAGTATTTT. This encodes CASSFGAGEGSTDTQYF. The full variable domain, completed using reference TRBV7-8 and TRBJ2-3, is GAGVSQSPRYKVAKRGQDVALRCDPISGHVSLFWYQQALGQGPEFLTYFQNEAQLDKSGLPSDRFFAERPEGSVSTLKIQRTQQEDSAVYLCASSFGAGEGSTDTQYFGPGTRLTVL.

With respect to this clonotype: The junction and the germline gene differ at one end; a read error may be behind it. This chain links TRBV5-1 with TRBJ1-3, with 7 bases that match TRBD1. This CDR3 comprises 16 residues. Germline CDR1 SGHRS, CDR2 YFSETQ. CDR3 loop: CASSSETGVQGNTIYF. The CDR3 coding sequence is TGTGCCAGCAGCTCTGAAACAGGGGTTCAGGGAAACACCATATATTTT. Filled out from reference TRBV5-1 and TRBJ1-3, the complete variable domain reads KAGVTQTPRYLIKTRGQQVTLSCSPISGHRSVSWYQQTPGQGLQFLFEYFSETQRNKGNFPGRFSGRQFSNSRSEMNVSTLELGDSALYLCASSSETGVQGNTIYFGEGSWLTVV.

The chain combines TRBV10-3 with TRBJ1-5; TRBD1 might be the D (5 bases). V lost 2 bases and J 6 bases, leaving 11 bases between the germline ends. The length of the CDR3 is 14 residues. Germline assignment: CDR1 ENHRY and CDR2 SYGVKD. The CDR3 nucleotides are TGTGCCATCAGTGAGAACCAGGGCGGTCAGCCCCAGCATTTT. Amino acid sequence: CAISENQGGQPQHF.

The chain links TRBV6-2 or TRBV6-3 to TRBJ2-7; 8 positions agree with TRBD1. The J segment lost 0 bases and the V segment lost 7 bases, leaving 5 bases of the junction unmatched. The germline V gene has CDR1 MNHEY and CDR2 SVGEGT. The CDR3 consists of 14 residues. CDR3 DNA sequence: TGTGCCAGCATAGGGACAGGTTTCTCCTACGAGCAGTACTTC. Amino acid sequence: CASIGTGFSYEQYF.

The gene calls are TRBV29-1 and TRBJ2-1, with 8 bases matching TRBD1. The CDR3 runs 13 residues. Germline V gene data show CDR1 as SQVTM and CDR2 as ANQGSEA. V was pared by 7 bases and J by 5 bases, with 7 bases of the junction left unmatched. CDR3 protein: CSAGTGTNNEQFF. DNA of the CDR3: TGCAGCGCCGGGACAGGTACTAACAATGAGCAGTTCTTC.

This clonotype came up a few times. The chain has TRBV9 and TRBJ2-2, with 9 positions matching TRBD1. V gave up 10 bases and J gave up 5 bases; unmatched junction bases: 6. CDR1 is SGDLS, CDR2 YYNGEE, per germline. The CDR3 sequence is 13 residues long. The chain's CDR3 is CAWDRVKTGELFF. CDR3 DNA sequence: TGTGCCTGGGACAGGGTAAAGACCGGGGAGCTGTTTTTT.

This chain connects TRBV15 to TRBJ2-3, with 10 bases identical to TRBD1. Germline CDR1 LNHNV, CDR2 YYDKDF (reference sequence). V shed 5 bases and J 5 bases; nucleotides not matched to a gene: 4. The CDR3 has 14 amino acids. Here the CDR3 DNA reads TGTGCCACCAGCTCCCGGGACAGGGGAGATACGCAGTATTTT. Translated: CATSSRDRGDTQYF.

About this clonotype: An end of the junction differs from the germline gene, which may be a read error. The chain joins TRBV28 to TRBJ1-5; TRBD1 matches 7 bases. The V gene's germline CDR1 is MDHEN and CDR2 SYDVKM. The CDR3 extends over 17 amino acids. This CDR3 is CASSLYYGDSSKQPQHF. DNA of the CDR3: TGTGCCAGCAGTTTATATTACGGGGACAGTAGCAAGCAGCCCCAGCATTTT. The full variable domain, in which reference TRBV28 and TRBJ1-5 provide the parts outside the CDR3, is DVKVTQSSRYLVKRTGEKVFLECVQDMDHENMFWYRQDPGLGLRLIYFSYDVKMKEKGDIPEGYSVSREKKERFSLILESASTNQTSMYLCASSLYYGDSSKQPQHFGDGTRLSIL.

Comments on this clonotype: Lacking the conserved final phenylalanine or tryptophan, this CDR3 likely reflects a read error. The rearrangement joins TRBV7-3 to TRBJ2-1; TRBD2 might be the D (5 bases). With the DNA end fitting TRBJ2-7 better, the J assignment may be wrong. The V gene's germline CDR1 is SGHTA and CDR2 FQGTGA. This CDR3 has 9 residues. The CDR3 DNA reads as TGTGCCAGCAGGTCGGGACAGTACACC. Translated: CASRSGQYT.

By share, this clonotype ranks as medium-sized. The J gene is TRBJ2-1, the V gene TRBV7-3; the D is unclear. The CDR3 length is 12 residues. Trimming removed 1 base at V and 7 bases at J, with 5 bases between. Germline V gene sequence: CDR1 SGHTA, CDR2 FQGTGA. The DNA of the CDR3 is TGTGCCAGCAGCTTAAGTAGGAATGAGCAGTTCTTC. Amino acid sequence: CASSLSRNEQFF.

This clonotype has at least ten counts. The CDR3 nucleotides are TGTGCCAGCAGCTTCAGATCGTACCAAGAGACCCAGTACTTC. It encodes CASSFRSYQETQYF. This chain connects TRBV5-6 to TRBJ2-5; D gene uncertain. CDR1 and CDR2 (germline): SGHDT, YYEEEE. CDR3 size: 14 residues. Trimming took off 2 bases at V and 0 bases at J, with 8 bases between the two ends.